This T cell receptor (beta chain) was captured in a study of CD8 T cells in Susac syndrome (dated by TCRdb to about 2019). In the study overall: Among the Susac syndrome patients who were sequenced, clinically active disease was present in over 5 and clinical remission was observed in roughly eight. Repertoire sequencing was used to test whether CD8+ T cell activation and differentiation in Susac syndrome was antigen driven. At the time of blood withdrawal, Susac syndrome patients were either therapy-naive, taking corticosteroids (with some also receiving IVIg), or on IVIg alone. The clonality of the CD8+ T cell repertoire was compared across over 9 healthy donors, roughly 14 Susac syndrome patients and under 17 multiple sclerosis patients. The investigation overall reported the following: Clonal expansion was observed in Susac syndrome CD8+ repertoires, with the highest expansion in CD8+ TEMRA cells and greater expansion in clinically active than in remitting patients. Approximately 17 and five Susac-specific public clones were found in the total CD8+ and CD8+ TEMRA repertoires, respectively. The study acknowledged that relatively few individuals were included in the TCR sequencing and HLA analysis.

RNA was extracted using the RNeasy kit, and roughly 0.45 to 1 microgram was reverse transcribed with random hexamers. The immunoSEQ multiplex PCR assay, which covers 54 Vbeta and 13 Jbeta segments, was used to amplify TCR beta CDR3 regions. PCR amplification bias was corrected by using a synthetic template baseline for primer optimization and computational correction. In the source study's methods: Reads were annotated to V, D and J genes per IMGT and analyzed with immunoSEQ Analyzer, keeping only productive sequences. Clonality was computed as one minus Shannon entropy normalized by log2 of the number of productive unique sequences. For each patient and control, public and private clones were evaluated within the 100 most prevalent clones. Clones were defined as Susac-specific when absent from the healthy and MS cohorts, from roughly 1,000 published viral clones and from other ImmuneACCESS disease sequences. Through fastp at Q25 and MiXCR, TCRdb rebuilt clones from the public reads, retaining in-frame beta chains. Every CDR3 protein is listed once, alongside the most common genes and DNA of its rows. TCRdb, not the original authors, processed these V and J calls. Here the sample has under 95,000 distinct CDR3 sequences; roughly 94% occur a single time. Clones ranked in the top ten supply 0.46% of the sample.

Peripheral blood CD8+ and CD4+ T cells from healthy donors, Susac syndrome patients and multiple sclerosis patients were profiled using high-throughput TCR beta sequencing. Recently defined diagnostic criteria for definite or probable disease were met by the Susac syndrome patients. Bulk CD8+ and CD4+ T cells were purified by magnetic negative isolation, whereas CD8+ TEMRA cells were enriched by FACS. Blood was collected in EDTA tubes and processed within 24 hours, with PBMCs isolated through density gradient centrifugation. PBMCs intended for TCR sequencing were cryopreserved in liquid nitrogen and thawed later in a water bath at 37 degrees C. A purity of at least 90% was achieved for sorted or isolated CD4+, CD8+ and CD8+ TEMRA cells. To note about this clonotype: Its antigen specificity is not known. No clone much larger than this one lies a single base away; base qualities are absent.

The sequenced sample consisted of CD8+ T cells from PBMCs. The TCR originated in a human donor with Susac syndrome.

The CDR3 has the sequence CASSFPGKNEQFF. The nucleotide sequence is TGCGCCAGCAGCTTCCCGGGGAAGAATGAGCAGTTCTTC. This chain joins TRBV5-1 to TRBJ2-1, with TRBD2 tentatively as D gene (5 bases match). V lost 2 bases and J lost 7 bases; the stretch between them is 10 bases long. In the germline V gene, CDR1 corresponds to SGHRS and CDR2 to YFSETQ. From cysteine to phenylalanine, the CDR3 is 13 amino acids long. Only the CDR3 region is kept as DNA, spanning 39 bases read in frame from base 1.